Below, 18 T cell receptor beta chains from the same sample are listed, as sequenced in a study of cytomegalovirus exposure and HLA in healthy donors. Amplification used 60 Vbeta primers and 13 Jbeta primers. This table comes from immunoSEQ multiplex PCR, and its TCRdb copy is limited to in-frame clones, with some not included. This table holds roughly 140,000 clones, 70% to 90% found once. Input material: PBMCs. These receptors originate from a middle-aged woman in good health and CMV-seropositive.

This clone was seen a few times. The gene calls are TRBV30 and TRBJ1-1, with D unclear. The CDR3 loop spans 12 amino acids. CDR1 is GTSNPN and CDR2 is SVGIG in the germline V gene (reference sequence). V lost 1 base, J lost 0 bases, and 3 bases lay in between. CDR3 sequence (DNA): TGTGCCTGGAGTGCTTTGAACACTGAAGCTTTCTTT. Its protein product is CAWSALNTEAFF.

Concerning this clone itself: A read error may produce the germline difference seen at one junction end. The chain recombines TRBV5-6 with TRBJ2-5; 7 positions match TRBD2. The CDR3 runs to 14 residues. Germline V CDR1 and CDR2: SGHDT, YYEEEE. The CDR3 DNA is TGTGCCAGCAGCACCCTACTAGCGAGGGAGATCCAGTACTTC. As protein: CASSTLLAREIQYF.

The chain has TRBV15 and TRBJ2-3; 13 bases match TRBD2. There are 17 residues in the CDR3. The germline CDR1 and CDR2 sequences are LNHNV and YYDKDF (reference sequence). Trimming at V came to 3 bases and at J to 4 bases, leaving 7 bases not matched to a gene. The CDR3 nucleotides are TGTGCCACCAGCAGGGGGGGGACTAGCGGGGAATCAGATACGCAGTATTTT. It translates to CATSRGGTSGESDTQYF. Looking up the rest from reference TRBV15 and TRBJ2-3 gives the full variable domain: DAMVIQNPRYQVTQFGKPVTLSCSQTLNHNVMYWYQQKSSQAPKLLFHYYDKDFNNEADTPDNFQSRRPNTSFCFLDIRSPGLGDTAMYLCATSRGGTSGESDTQYFGPGTRLTVL.

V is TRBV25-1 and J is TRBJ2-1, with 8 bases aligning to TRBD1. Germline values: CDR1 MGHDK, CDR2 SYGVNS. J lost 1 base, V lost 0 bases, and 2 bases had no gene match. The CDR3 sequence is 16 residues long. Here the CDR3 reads CASSEYRDRSYNEQFF. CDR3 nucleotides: TGTGCCAGCAGTGAATACCGGGACAGGTCCTACAATGAGCAGTTCTTC.

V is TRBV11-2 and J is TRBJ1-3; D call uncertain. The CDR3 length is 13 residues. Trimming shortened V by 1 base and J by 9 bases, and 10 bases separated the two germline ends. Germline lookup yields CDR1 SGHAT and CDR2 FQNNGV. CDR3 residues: CASSLGPGATIYF. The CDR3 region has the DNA TGTGCCAGCAGCTTAGGTCCGGGAGCCACCATATATTTT.

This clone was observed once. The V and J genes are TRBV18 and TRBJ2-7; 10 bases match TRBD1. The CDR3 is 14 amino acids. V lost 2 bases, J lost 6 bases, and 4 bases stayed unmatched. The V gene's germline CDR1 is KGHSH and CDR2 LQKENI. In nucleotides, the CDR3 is TGTGCCAGCTCACCAGGCGGGACAGGGGTCGAGCAGTACTTC. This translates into CASSPGGTGVEQYF. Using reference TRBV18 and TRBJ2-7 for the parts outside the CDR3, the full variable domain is NAGVMQNPRHLVRRRGQEARLRCSPMKGHSHVYWYRQLPEEGLKFMVYLQKENIIDESGMPKERFSAEFPKEGPSILRIQQVVRGDSAAYFCASSPGGTGVEQYFGPGTRLTVT.

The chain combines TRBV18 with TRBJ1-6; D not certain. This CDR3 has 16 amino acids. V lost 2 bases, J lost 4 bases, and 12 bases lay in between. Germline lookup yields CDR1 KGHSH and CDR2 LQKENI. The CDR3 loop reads CASSPFTELYNSPLHF. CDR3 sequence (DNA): TGTGCCAGCTCACCATTCACAGAGCTTTATAATTCACCCCTCCACTTT.

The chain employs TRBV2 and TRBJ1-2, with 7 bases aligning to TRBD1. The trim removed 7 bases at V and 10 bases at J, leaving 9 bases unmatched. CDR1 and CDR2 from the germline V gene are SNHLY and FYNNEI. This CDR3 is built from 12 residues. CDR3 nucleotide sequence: TGTGCCAGCAAAATGGACAGGCGGGACTACACCTTC. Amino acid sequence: CASKMDRRDYTF.

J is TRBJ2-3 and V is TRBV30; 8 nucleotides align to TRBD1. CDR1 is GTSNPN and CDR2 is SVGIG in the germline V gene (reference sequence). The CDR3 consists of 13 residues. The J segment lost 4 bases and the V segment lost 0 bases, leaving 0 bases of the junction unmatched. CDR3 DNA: TGTGCCTGGAGTGTACAGGGGGCAGATACGCAGTATTTT. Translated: CAWSVQGADTQYF. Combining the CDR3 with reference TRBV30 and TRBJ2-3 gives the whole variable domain SQTIHQWPATLVQPVGSPLSLECTVEGTSNPNLYWYRQAAGRGLQLLFYSVGIGQISSEVPQNLSASRPQDRQFILSSKKLLLSDSGFYLCAWSVQGADTQYFGPGTRLTVL.

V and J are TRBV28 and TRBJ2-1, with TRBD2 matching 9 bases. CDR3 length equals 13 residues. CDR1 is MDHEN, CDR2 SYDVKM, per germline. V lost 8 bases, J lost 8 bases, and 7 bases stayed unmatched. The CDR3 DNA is TGTGCCAGCGTAGCGGGAGAGGGGTATGAGCAGTTCTTC. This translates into CASVAGEGYEQFF.

This chain's CDR3 is CASSESMSVSGNTIYF. CDR3 nucleotide sequence: TGTGCCAGCAGTGAATCTATGAGTGTCTCTGGAAACACCATATATTTT. The chain uses TRBV2 and TRBJ1-3, with D unclear. The CDR3 covers 16 residues. In germline, CDR1 is SNHLY, CDR2 FYNNEI. Trimming shortened V by 2 bases and J by 0 bases, and 11 bases separated the two germline ends.

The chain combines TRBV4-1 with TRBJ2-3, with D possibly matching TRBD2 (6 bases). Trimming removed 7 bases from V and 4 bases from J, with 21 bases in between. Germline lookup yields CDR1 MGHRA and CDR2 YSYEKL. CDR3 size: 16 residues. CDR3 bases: TGCGCCAGCACAACTGAGCCGGGAGTAGGATCAGATACGCAGTATTTT. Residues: CASTTEPGVGSDTQYF.

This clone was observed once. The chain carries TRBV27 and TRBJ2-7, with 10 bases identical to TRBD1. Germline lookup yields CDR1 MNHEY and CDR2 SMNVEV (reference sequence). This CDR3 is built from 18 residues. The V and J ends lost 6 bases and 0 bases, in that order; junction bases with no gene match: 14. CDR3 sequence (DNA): TGTGCCAGCAGCCGTCTCCTAGGGGGACAGGGGTTCTCCTACGAGCAGTACTTC. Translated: CASSRLLGGQGFSYEQYF.

CDR3 amino acids: CASSLGAEAFF. CDR3 sequence (DNA): TGTGCCAGCAGCTTAGGGGCTGAAGCTTTCTTT. The chain links TRBV5-4 to TRBJ1-1; tentatively, D is TRBD1 (5 bases). The germline gives CDR1 SGHNT, CDR2 YYREEE (reference sequence). The V end was cut by 2 bases, the J end by 6 bases, with 5 bases between. The CDR3 has 11 amino acids.

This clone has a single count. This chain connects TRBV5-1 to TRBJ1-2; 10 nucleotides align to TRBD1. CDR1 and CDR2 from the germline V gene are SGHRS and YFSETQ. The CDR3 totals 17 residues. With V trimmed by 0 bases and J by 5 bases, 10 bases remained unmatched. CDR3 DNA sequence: TGCGCCAGCAGCTTGGTCTCGGGACAGGGGAGTGCGTATGGCTACACCTTC. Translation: CASSLVSGQGSAYGYTF.

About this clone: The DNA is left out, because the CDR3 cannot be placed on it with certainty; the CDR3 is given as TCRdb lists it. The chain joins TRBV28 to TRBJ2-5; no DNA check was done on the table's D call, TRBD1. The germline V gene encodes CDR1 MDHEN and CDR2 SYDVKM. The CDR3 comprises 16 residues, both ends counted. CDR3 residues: CASSSSTGTLGETQYF.

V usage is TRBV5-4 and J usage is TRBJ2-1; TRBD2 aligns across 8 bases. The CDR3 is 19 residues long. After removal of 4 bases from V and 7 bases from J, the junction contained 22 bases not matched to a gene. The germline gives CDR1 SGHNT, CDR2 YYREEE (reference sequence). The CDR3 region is CASSAGGFGWGRARNEQFF. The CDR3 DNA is TGTGCCAGCAGCGCGGGGGGTTTCGGATGGGGGAGGGCGCGAAATGAGCAGTTCTTC. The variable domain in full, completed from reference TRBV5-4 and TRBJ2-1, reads ETGVTQSPTHLIKTRGQQVTLRCSSQSGHNTVSWYQQALGQGPQFIFQYYREEENGRGNFPPRFSGLQFPNYSSELNVNALELDDSALYLCASSAGGFGWGRARNEQFFGPGTRLTVL.

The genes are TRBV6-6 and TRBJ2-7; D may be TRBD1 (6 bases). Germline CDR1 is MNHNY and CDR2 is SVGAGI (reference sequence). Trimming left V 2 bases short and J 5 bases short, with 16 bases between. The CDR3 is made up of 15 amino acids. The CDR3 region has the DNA TGTGCCAGCAGTTACGCGGCCGGGACAAGTAACGAGCAGTACTTC. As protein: CASSYAAGTSNEQYF.